This entry lists 25 T cell receptor beta chains sequenced from one sample in a study of radiotherapy plus CTLA-4 blockade in lung cancer. Assay: immunoSEQ multiplex PCR; the TCRdb copy retains only in-frame clones and omits some. Among about 28,000 clones listed, roughly three quarters were seen once. Sequences were derived from peripheral blood, sampled from a patient treated with radiotherapy plus ipilimumab. The receptors were sampled from a human donor with non-small cell lung cancer that progressed on radiotherapy plus ipilimumab.

The V gene is TRBV9, the J gene TRBJ1-2; 7 bases align to TRBD1. This CDR3 contains 16 residues. Germline CDR1 and CDR2: SGDLS and YYNGEE. J gave up 4 bases and V 0 bases, and 9 bases lay outside the gene matches. The CDR3: CASSVAGTASFYGYTF. For the CDR3, the DNA is TGTGCCAGCAGCGTAGCGGGGACAGCGTCATTCTATGGCTACACCTTC.

The chain links TRBV11-3 to TRBJ2-1, with D possibly being TRBD2 (6 bases). Germline V gene sequence: CDR1 SGHNT, CDR2 YENEEA. Trimming took 1 base from V and 6 from J, leaving 7 bases between them. The CDR3 consists of 13 residues. The CDR3 nucleotides are TGTGCCAGCAGCTTAGGCGGGACCAATGAGCAGTTCTTC. Translation: CASSLGGTNEQFF.

V usage is TRBV29-1 and J usage is TRBJ2-7; TRBD1 matches 7 bases. The germline V gene has CDR1 SQVTM and CDR2 ANQGSEA. CDR3 length: 14 amino acids. Trimming cost V 4 bases and J 7 bases; bases outside gene matches: 13. CDR3 sequence: CSVGAGTVVGEQYF. Written as DNA, the CDR3 is TGCAGCGTTGGGGCCGGGACAGTAGTCGGGGAGCAGTACTTC.

The J gene is TRBJ2-5, the V gene TRBV28; no clear D. This CDR3 spans 16 amino acids. V lost 4 bases and J lost 2, with 17 bases in between. CDR1 is MDHEN and CDR2 is SYDVKM in the germline V gene. CDR3 sequence reads: CASSSRPPVGQETQYF. CDR3 nucleotides: TGTGCCAGCAGTTCCCGCCCCCCCGTGGGGCAAGAGACCCAGTACTTC.

The chain recombines TRBV15 with TRBJ1-3; D uncertain. From germline, CDR1 is LNHNV and CDR2 YYDKDF (reference sequence). V lost 5 bases to trimming and J lost 4 bases, with 6 bases between them. This CDR3 contains 12 residues. The CDR3 nucleotides read TGTGCCACCAGCGGAACAGGAAACACCATATATTTT. This translates into CATSGTGNTIYF.

This clone was seen a single time. The chain employs TRBV2 and TRBJ2-3, with a possible D match to TRBD2 (6 bases). The CDR3 extends over 14 amino acids. Per germline, CDR1 SNHLY and CDR2 FYNNEI. V was clipped by 4 bases and J by 3 bases, with 11 bases between them. The CDR3 DNA follows: TGTGCCAGCAGTGCCGTGGGAGGAACAGATACGCAGTATTTT. This gives the protein CASSAVGGTDTQYF. Full variable domain (missing parts from reference TRBV2 and TRBJ2-3): EPEVTQTPSHQVTQMGQEVILRCVPISNHLYFYWYRQILGQKVEFLVSFYNNEISEKSEIFDDQFSVERPDGSNFTLKIRSTKLEDSAMYFCASSAVGGTDTQYFGPGTRLTVL.

A note on this clone: The junction departs from germline at one end; a sequencing error may be responsible. The chain employs TRBV27 and TRBJ2-1; D ambiguous. The CDR3 contains 11 residues. Germline CDR1 reads MNHEY; CDR2 reads SMNVEV (reference sequence). The CDR3 here is CAGSYGNEQFF. DNA of the CDR3: TGTGCCGGCAGTTACGGGAATGAGCAGTTCTTC.

In its sample, this clone was seen once. This sequence joins TRBV5-4 and TRBJ1-2; 9 bases match TRBD1. Germline trimming cut 5 bases from V and 6 bases from J; bases unmatched to any gene: 5. In germline, CDR1 is SGHNT, CDR2 YYREEE (reference sequence). This CDR3 is 13 amino acids long. CDR3 amino acids: CASRQQGANGYTF. The DNA of the CDR3 is TGTGCCAGCAGACAACAGGGGGCGAATGGCTACACCTTC.

The V and J genes are TRBV9 and TRBJ1-5; D not certain. Germline values: CDR1 SGDLS, CDR2 YYNGEE. V dropped 0 bases and J dropped 2 bases, with 0 bases sitting between them. The CDR3 length is 12 residues. CDR3 loop: CASSVGNQPQHF. The DNA for the CDR3 is TGTGCCAGCAGCGTAGGCAATCAGCCCCAGCATTTT.

The CDR3 is CASSHRANTGELFF. DNA for the CDR3: TGTGCCAGCAGCCACCGGGCGAACACCGGGGAGCTGTTTTTT. The rearrangement links TRBV28 to TRBJ2-2; D is uncertain. The CDR3 sequence is 14 residues long. The germline V and J ends were trimmed by 6 bases and 0 bases, with 8 bases remaining between them. The germline CDR1 and CDR2 sequences are MDHEN and SYDVKM.

CDR3 region: CASSLVGYEQYF. DNA for the CDR3: TGTGCCAGCAGCTTAGTCGGTTACGAGCAGTACTTC. The V and J genes are TRBV7-9 and TRBJ2-7; D is unclear. The CDR3 length is 12 residues. The germline gives CDR1 SEHNR, CDR2 FQNEAQ (reference sequence). The V end lost 1 base, the J end lost 4 bases, and 5 bases lay between the germline ends.

This chain links TRBV10-2 with TRBJ2-7; 10 bases are shared with TRBD2. The V and J ends lost 7 bases and 10 bases, in that order; junction bases with no gene match: 13. Per germline, CDR1 WSHSY and CDR2 SAAADI. The CDR3 is 14 residues long. The CDR3 DNA reads as TGCGCCAGCAAAGTCCCAGGACTAGCGGAGACTCAGTACTTC. The encoded protein is CASKVPGLAETQYF.

The V gene is TRBV5-6, the J gene TRBJ1-3; D is ambiguous. The CDR3 is made up of 14 amino acids. CDR1 is SGHDT, CDR2 YYEEEE, per germline. Deletions cut 1 base from V and 4 bases from J, with 9 bases between. The CDR3 protein is CASSLRAVGNTIYF. The CDR3 coding sequence is TGTGCCAGCAGCTTGAGGGCTGTCGGAAACACCATATATTTT.

The chain recombines TRBV5-1 with TRBJ2-3; D remains ambiguous. Trimming removed 0 bases at V and 2 bases at J, with 7 bases between. The CDR3 spans 14 residues. Looked up from germline, CDR1 is SGHRS and CDR2 is YFSETQ. DNA for the CDR3: TGCGCCAGCAGCTTGGTGGGTTACACAGATACGCAGTATTTT. This translates into CASSLVGYTDTQYF.

This clone was seen more than once but under ten times. CDR3 sequence: CSVEDDRGLAGTNEQFF. The CDR3 DNA sequence: TGCAGCGTTGAAGATGACAGGGGCCTAGCGGGGACCAATGAGCAGTTCTTC. The chain uses TRBV29-1 and TRBJ2-1; D is possibly TRBD2 (9 bases). The CDR3 extends over 17 amino acids. Germline V gene data show CDR1 as SQVTM and CDR2 as ANQGSEA. With 0 bases removed from V and 6 bases from J, the gap between germline ends came to 21 bases.

This chain links TRBV28 with TRBJ1-5; D is perhaps TRBD1 (6 bases). The CDR3 length is 15 residues. V lost 9 bases and J 9 bases, leaving 24 bases between the germline ends. Per germline, CDR1 MDHEN and CDR2 SYDVKM. The CDR3 bases are TGTGCCAGTTGGGGCTCCAGGGAGGGACATCGGCCCCAGCATTTT. Protein: CASWGSREGHRPQHF. Filled out from reference TRBV28 and TRBJ1-5, the complete variable domain reads DVKVTQSSRYLVKRTGEKVFLECVQDMDHENMFWYRQDPGLGLRLIYFSYDVKMKEKGDIPEGYSVSREKKERFSLILESASTNQTSMYLCASWGSREGHRPQHFGDGTRLSIL.

This clone has a single count. One base separates it from a far larger clone, so it is likely a read error. V gene TRBV27 combines with J gene TRBJ2-5; D remains unclear. The J call is uncertain, as TRBJ2-7 better fits the DNA end. CDR1 and CDR2 (germline): MNHEY, SMNVEV (reference sequence). This CDR3 region has 15 residues. The CDR3: CASSLSMGSPYEQYF. The CDR3 DNA is TGTGCCAGCAGTTTGTCGATGGGCAGTCCCTACGAGCAGTACTTC.

The V call is TRBV27, the J call TRBJ2-1, with a possible D match to TRBD2 (6 bases). The CDR3 runs 14 residues. Germline values: CDR1 MNHEY, CDR2 SMNVEV (reference sequence). The V end lost 6 bases, the J end lost 2 bases, and 11 bases lay between the germline ends. The CDR3 loop reads CASSLGSPYNEQFF. The DNA for the CDR3 is TGTGCCAGCAGCCTCGGGAGCCCCTACAATGAGCAGTTCTTC.

The gene calls are TRBV9 and TRBJ2-3, with 7 nucleotides matching TRBD1. CDR3 length equals 16 residues. Germline V gives CDR1 SGDLS, CDR2 YYNGEE. V was pared by 6 bases and J by 3 bases, with 13 bases of the junction left unmatched. The CDR3 nucleotides read TGTGCCAGCAACCCACAGGGGACCTCGGCTACAGATACGCAGTATTTT. Protein: CASNPQGTSATDTQYF.

This clone has just one count. The V gene is TRBV5-1, the J gene TRBJ2-2; TRBD1 agrees at 7 bases. CDR1 is SGHRS, CDR2 YFSETQ, per germline. CDR3 length: 15 amino acids. Losses at the gene ends were 4 bases for V and 1 base for J; bases not matched to a gene: 4. The CDR3 DNA is TGCGCCAGCAGCACTAACAGGGGGAACACCGGGGAGCTGTTTTTT. It codes for CASSTNRGNTGELFF. The whole variable domain, remainder taken from reference TRBV5-1 and TRBJ2-2, is KAGVTQTPRYLIKTRGQQVTLSCSPISGHRSVSWYQQTPGQGLQFLFEYFSETQRNKGNFPGRFSGRQFSNSRSEMNVSTLELGDSALYLCASSTNRGNTGELFFGEGSRLTVL.

The chain recombines TRBV18 with TRBJ1-2; possibly TRBD1 for D (6 bases). From germline, CDR1 is KGHSH and CDR2 LQKENI. V lost 6 bases and J 3 bases, leaving 11 bases between the germline ends. CDR3 length equals 13 residues. CDR3 sequence (DNA): TGTGCCAGCTCTGGGGGCGCGGACTATGGCTACACCTTC. It codes for CASSGGADYGYTF.

The chain couples TRBV19 to TRBJ2-1, with D possibly TRBD1 on 6 matching bases. Trimming pared 1 base from V and 4 bases from J, leaving 14 bases between. The CDR3 spans 16 residues. Germline V gene sequence: CDR1 LNHDA, CDR2 SQIVND (reference sequence). CDR3 protein: CASSIAPTGSYNEQFF. The CDR3 region has the DNA TGTGCCAGTAGTATAGCCCCAACAGGGAGTTACAATGAGCAGTTCTTC.

The chain is built from TRBV27 and TRBJ1-6; 7 bases match TRBD1. Trimming took 2 bases from V and 7 from J; bases not matched to a gene: 2. CDR1 and CDR2 from the germline V gene are MNHEY and SMNVEV (reference sequence). The CDR3 has 14 amino acids. CDR3 sequence (DNA): TGTGCCAGCAGTTTAAGGGACAGCAATTCACCCCTCCACTTT. It codes for CASSLRDSNSPLHF.

The gene calls are TRBV30 and TRBJ2-2; a possible D gene is TRBD1 (6 bases). This CDR3 has 18 residues. Trimming shortened V by 2 bases and J by 3 bases, and 22 bases separated the two germline ends. Germline values: CDR1 GTSNPN, CDR2 SVGIG (reference sequence). The CDR3 DNA follows: TGTGCCTGGAGTCGACTCACAGGGTCCTCAGATTACACCGGGGAGCTGTTTTTT. Its translation: CAWSRLTGSSDYTGELFF.

V usage is TRBV7-3 and J usage is TRBJ1-2; 8 bases line up with TRBD1. Germline assignment: CDR1 SGHTA and CDR2 FQGTGA. With 5 bases clipped from V and 5 bases from J, the junction kept 1 base outside the gene matches. CDR3 length: 12 residues. In nucleotides, the CDR3 is TGTGCCAGCAGCGGACAGGGTTATGGCTACACCTTC. As protein: CASSGQGYGYTF.